This TCR beta chain was sequenced during a study of glioma-infiltrating T cells. Using RNA template, CDR3s of TCR alpha and beta were amplified with iRepertoire arm-PCR. MiXCR, run by TCRdb on the multiplex PCR reads, gives a single entry per CDR3 protein. The sample gives approximately 130,000 distinct CDR3 sequences, 24% of which show up once; roughly a quarter is in the top ten. This clonotype was counted a few times. Germline CDR1 SGHVS, CDR2 FQNEAQ. The ends were cut back, 5 bases at V and 4 bases at J, with 12 bases in the middle. This CDR3 comprises 14 residues. Sequencing input: glioma tissue, nonneoplastic brain tissue, or PBMCs (not recorded which). This TCR came from a human donor with low-grade glioma or glioblastoma, undergoing nonglioma brain surgery, or in good health (not recorded which). V is TRBV7-8 and J is TRBJ2-1; weak D call: TRBD2 (5 bases). CDR3 coding DNA: TGTGCCAGCAGCCGCCAACTAGAATACAATGAGCAGTTCTTC. Residues: CASSRQLEYNEQFF.